The T cell receptor beta chain under discussion was sequenced for a study of molecular identifiers for immune sequencing clone quantification. Across the whole study: Four of five RNA aliquots from roughly 21,000 or 96,000 naive CD8 T cells were sequenced.

TCRdb fed the PCR reads into MiXCR, producing one record per CDR3 protein. Among approximately 9,400 distinct CDR3 sequences listed, roughly 20% were seen once. This clonotype is labeled medium-sized. Its antigen is still unknown. Deletions cut 2 bases from V and 0 bases from J, with 13 bases between. The CDR3 runs 17 residues. Germline CDR1 is SGHDN and CDR2 is FVKESK. Findings of the study overall: Highly expanded clone sizes could be underestimated by identical TCR molecules sharing a barcode.

Material: naive CD8+ T cells from blood, with Jurkat cell RNA spiked in. The subset denotes: FACS-sorted CD8+CD4-CCR7+CD45RA+ naive T cells. The TCR comes from a human donor in good health. Some libraries in this study had Jurkat cell RNA spiked in. V gene TRBV14 combines with J gene TRBJ2-2; perhaps TRBD2 as D (6 bases). CDR3 protein: CASSQPSGTPNTGELFF. The CDR3 DNA sequence: TGTGCCAGCAGCCAACCATCCGGGACTCCGAACACCGGGGAGCTGTTTTTT. Complete variable domain (other parts from reference TRBV14 and TRBJ2-2): EAGVTQFPSHSVIEKGQTVTLRCDPISGHDNLYWYRRVMGKEIKFLLHFVKESKQDESGMPNNRFLAERTGGTYSTLKVQPAELEDSGVYFCASSQPSGTPNTGELFFGEGSRLTVL.